These 32 T cell receptor beta chains came from one sample sequenced in a study of T cell responses to AZD1222 COVID-19 vaccine. Here immunoSEQ multiplex PCR was the method, and the copy in TCRdb shows in-frame clones only, minus some. The repertoire holds 100,000 to 110,000 clones, with about 88% as singletons. Sequences were derived from peripheral blood, sampled on day 0 of AZD1222 vaccination. Every receptor here comes from an adult in good health.

The chain joins TRBV4-1 to TRBJ1-2; D possibly corresponds to TRBD1 (5 bases). V was shortened by 1 base and J by 8 bases, with 14 bases between the two germline ends. Germline-derived CDR1 and CDR2 are MGHRA and YSYEKL. CDR3 length: 14 residues. The chain's CDR3 is CASSQGPGAEGYTF. For the CDR3, the DNA is TGCGCCAGCAGCCAAGGCCCCGGGGCTGAAGGCTACACCTTC.

The rearrangement joins TRBV2 to TRBJ1-2; D not resolved. The CDR3 length is 20 residues. Germline-derived CDR1 and CDR2 are SNHLY and FYNNEI. V lost 3 bases and J 0 bases, leaving 26 bases between the germline ends. CDR3 coding DNA: TGTGCCAGCAGTGAGACTAAGTACGGTTCACGAGTTAATACTAACTATGGCTACACCTTC. Amino acids: CASSETKYGSRVNTNYGYTF.

The rearrangement links TRBV30 to TRBJ2-3; TRBD2 might be the D (6 bases). The CDR3 is made up of 13 amino acids. Trimming took 2 bases from V and 6 from J, leaving 12 bases between them. The germline gives CDR1 GTSNPN, CDR2 SVGIG (reference sequence). CDR3 DNA sequence: TGTGCCTGGAGTTCCGTAGGAGGGGATACGCAGTATTTT. It yields the protein CAWSSVGGDTQYF.

The rearrangement joins TRBV4-1 to TRBJ2-2; perhaps TRBD1 as D (6 bases). The V gene's germline CDR1 is MGHRA and CDR2 YSYEKL. The V and J ends lost 6 bases and 2 bases respectively, with 13 bases between them. The CDR3 sequence is 15 residues long. The CDR3 DNA is TGCGCCAGCAGACACGGGACATTTAACACCGGGGAGCTGTTTTTT. This translates into CASRHGTFNTGELFF.

The chain carries TRBV5-1 and TRBJ1-1; 11 bases match TRBD1. Germline CDR1 is SGHRS and CDR2 is YFSETQ. The CDR3 has 15 residues. V shed 2 bases and J 5 bases; nucleotides not matched to a gene: 5. The CDR3 nucleotides read TGCGCCAGCAGCTTAGGACAGGGGGCTGGGACTGAAGCTTTCTTT. Translation: CASSLGQGAGTEAFF.

This clone was observed a few times. V gene TRBV4-1 combines with J gene TRBJ2-7; possible D gene TRBD2, 6 bases. CDR1 is MGHRA, CDR2 YSYEKL, per germline. The CDR3 has 16 residues. V was clipped by 0 bases and J by 5 bases, with 17 bases between them. The CDR3 DNA is TGCGCCAGCAGCCAAGAGGGACTGGGGGAGCTGAACGAGCAGTACTTC. As protein: CASSQEGLGELNEQYF.

The chain employs TRBV7-9 and TRBJ2-1; 7 nucleotides align to TRBD2. This CDR3 region has 13 residues. In germline, CDR1 is SEHNR, CDR2 FQNEAQ (reference sequence). J gave up 7 bases and V 0 bases, and 0 bases lay outside the gene matches. The CDR3 nucleotides read TGTGCCAGCAGCTTAGCGCGGGGGAATGAGCAGTTCTTC. Its protein product is CASSLARGNEQFF. Combining the CDR3 with reference TRBV7-9 and TRBJ2-1 gives the whole variable domain DTGVSQNPRHKITKRGQNVTFRCDPISEHNRLYWYRQTLGQGPEFLTYFQNEAQLEKSRLLSDRFSAERPKGSFSTLEIQRTEQGDSAMYLCASSLARGNEQFFGPGTRLTVL.

CDR3 coding DNA: TGTGCCAGCAGACGGACAGGGGGGGAAAACATTCAGTACTTC. It yields the protein CASRRTGGENIQYF. This chain joins TRBV6-5 and TRBJ2-4, with 10 positions matching TRBD1. The V gene's germline CDR1 is MNHEY and CDR2 SVGAGI. The CDR3 runs 14 residues. The junction had 4 bases not matched to a gene; V was cut back by 6 bases and J by 5 bases.

This chain joins TRBV6-5 and TRBJ1-5, with D uncertain. Germline V gene sequence: CDR1 MNHEY, CDR2 SVGAGI. Trimming took 5 bases from V and 2 from J, leaving 10 bases between them. CDR3 size: 14 residues. CDR3 in DNA: TGTGCCAGCAGTACTACCGGGGGCAATCAGCCCCAGCATTTT. As protein: CASSTTGGNQPQHF.

CDR3 DNA: TGTGCCAGTAGTATAGCAACGGCGAATGAAGCTTTCTTT. Amino acid sequence: CASSIATANEAFF. The chain joins TRBV19 to TRBJ1-1, with D unresolved. With 1 base removed from V and 7 bases from J, the gap between germline ends came to 10 bases. The CDR3 loop spans 13 amino acids. Germline V CDR1 and CDR2: LNHDA, SQIVND (reference sequence).

V and J are TRBV2 and TRBJ1-1; D is undetermined. CDR1 SNHLY and CDR2 FYNNEI come from the germline V gene. This CDR3 has 19 amino acids. With 2 bases removed from V and 0 bases from J, the gap between germline ends came to 22 bases. The CDR3 protein is CASSETWPHPDPMNTEAFF. Here the CDR3 DNA reads TGTGCCAGCAGTGAAACTTGGCCCCACCCCGACCCCATGAACACTGAAGCTTTCTTT.

The chain uses TRBV7-2 and TRBJ2-2, with a possible D match to TRBD1 (6 bases). V lost 4 bases to trimming and J lost 7 bases, with 10 bases between them. Germline V gene lookup returns CDR1 SGHTA and CDR2 FQGNSA. CDR3 length: 13 amino acids. The CDR3 DNA is TGTGCCAGCAGCTCGAGGGGGATCGGGGAGCTGTTTTTT. It encodes CASSSRGIGELFF.

This clone was seen a single time. The chain joins TRBV19 to TRBJ1-5; D remains ambiguous. In germline, CDR1 is LNHDA, CDR2 SQIVND (reference sequence). CDR3 size: 14 residues. The V gene lost 5 bases and the J gene lost 3 bases, with 11 bases spanning the gap. For the CDR3, the DNA is TGTGCCAGTAGTTGGGCGCTCGACAATCAGCCCCAGCATTTT. This translates into CASSWALDNQPQHF.

The rearrangement links TRBV3-1 (or the pseudogene TRBV3-2) to TRBJ1-1; tentative D call: TRBD1 (6 bases). This CDR3 spans 13 amino acids. Trimming took 3 bases from V and 11 from J, leaving 16 bases between them. Looked up from germline, CDR1 is LGHDT and CDR2 is YNNKEL (reference sequence). The CDR3 nucleotides are TGTGCCAGCAGCCAGGGGGCCCGTGAGGGGGCTTTCTTT. Encoded protein: CASSQGAREGAFF.

The CDR3 is CASSHGSGGLNQPQHF. CDR3 bases: TGTGCCAGCAGCCACGGGTCAGGGGGCCTCAATCAGCCCCAGCATTTT. V is TRBV3-1 (or the pseudogene TRBV3-2) and J is TRBJ1-5; the match to TRBD1 covers 8 bases. Germline assignment: CDR1 LGHDT and CDR2 YNNKEL (reference sequence). V lost 3 bases and J lost 3; bases outside the gene matches: 7. There are 16 residues in the CDR3.

CDR3: CASRKQWDAGELFF. The DNA of the CDR3 is TGTGCCAGCAGAAAACAATGGGACGCCGGGGAGCTGTTTTTT. The genes are TRBV27 and TRBJ2-2; D may match TRBD1 or TRBD2 (5 bases each). From germline, CDR1 is MNHEY and CDR2 SMNVEV (reference sequence). CDR3 size: 14 residues. Trimming stripped 6 bases from V and 6 bases from J, with 14 bases between.

The chain has TRBV6-2 or TRBV6-3 and TRBJ2-7, with TRBD1 as a possible D gene (5 bases). Trimming removed 2 bases at V and 3 bases at J, with 14 bases between. Germline V gives CDR1 MNHEY, CDR2 SVGEGT. The CDR3 is 15 residues long. The CDR3: CASSYDWGTSYEQYF. For the CDR3, the DNA is TGTGCCAGCAGTTACGACTGGGGCACCAGCTACGAGCAGTACTTC.

This chain connects TRBV5-5 to TRBJ1-2; D not certain. V was trimmed by 0 bases and J by 8 bases, leaving 20 bases between them. The CDR3 spans 16 residues. Looked up from germline, CDR1 is SGHKS and CDR2 is YYEKEE (reference sequence). The CDR3 spells CASSLVMVVRGEGYTF. Written as DNA, the CDR3 is TGTGCCAGCAGCTTGGTTATGGTCGTCCGGGGTGAGGGCTACACCTTC.

The J gene is TRBJ2-7, the V gene TRBV11-2; D might be TRBD2 (5 bases). The CDR3 is 18 amino acids. The germline V gene has CDR1 SGHAT and CDR2 FQNNGV. Trimming left V 1 base short and J 0 bases short, with 19 bases between. DNA for the CDR3: TGTGCCAGCAGCTTAGTACGAAACAGAGGGCGGATCTCCTACGAGCAGTACTTC. Its protein product is CASSLVRNRGRISYEQYF.

The gene calls are TRBV19 and TRBJ1-6; D is ambiguous. Germline V gives CDR1 LNHDA, CDR2 SQIVND (reference sequence). V shed 3 bases and J shed 9 bases, with 15 bases lying between them. The CDR3 totals 15 residues. The CDR3 region is CASSILPDPLSPLHF. The CDR3 bases are TGTGCCAGTAGTATTTTACCCGATCCCCTTTCACCCCTCCACTTT.

The V gene is TRBV29-1, the J gene TRBJ1-3; D perhaps matches TRBD1 (5 bases). Trimming pared 2 bases from V and 2 bases from J, leaving 7 bases between. Germline CDR1 and CDR2: SQVTM and ANQGSEA. The CDR3 loop spans 13 amino acids. CDR3 amino acids: CSVESGPGNTIYF. CDR3 coding DNA: TGCAGCGTTGAATCAGGGCCTGGAAACACCATATATTTT.

This chain connects TRBV20-1 to TRBJ1-2; D is uncertain. Trimming cost V 3 bases and J 12 bases, with 8 bases left between them. The CDR3 runs 9 residues. The germline V gene has CDR1 DFQATT and CDR2 SNEGSKA (reference sequence). The CDR3 nucleotides are TGCAGTGCTAGTGAACCTGACACCTTC. Its translation: CSASEPDTF.

This chain connects TRBV4-1 to TRBJ2-7; TRBD1 might be the D (5 bases). There are 15 residues in the CDR3. Germline loops: CDR1 MGHRA, CDR2 YSYEKL. V dropped 1 base and J dropped 3 bases, with 13 bases sitting between them. DNA of the CDR3: TGCGCCAGCAGCCAAGGGGGTGGGCAGGGCTACGAGCAGTACTTC. This gives the protein CASSQGGGQGYEQYF.

This clone was seen just once. The CDR3 here is CASSQDLSGTGINYEQYF. The CDR3 region has the DNA TGTGCCAGCAGCCAAGATCTATCCGGGACAGGGATTAACTACGAGCAGTACTTC. The chain links TRBV4-2 to TRBJ2-7; 9 bases are shared with TRBD1. Germline loops: CDR1 LGHNA, CDR2 YNFKEQ. The junction had 12 bases not matched to a gene; V was cut back by 0 bases and J by 3 bases. The CDR3 sequence is 18 residues long.

This chain connects TRBV10-3 to TRBJ2-1; no definite D call. This CDR3 has 11 residues. V lost 4 bases and J lost 9, with 7 bases in between. The V gene's germline CDR1 is ENHRY and CDR2 SYGVKD. This CDR3 reads CAISGSGEQFF. DNA for the CDR3: TGTGCCATCAGTGGTTCAGGTGAGCAGTTCTTC.

V is TRBV6-2 or TRBV6-3 and J is TRBJ2-7, with D unresolved. Germline V gene data show CDR1 as MNHEY and CDR2 as SVGEGT. The CDR3 length is 13 residues. V lost 2 bases to trimming and J lost 3 bases, with 8 bases between them. The CDR3 loop reads CASSYAGRYEQYF. CDR3 coding DNA: TGTGCCAGCAGTTACGCCGGGCGCTACGAGCAGTACTTC.

J is TRBJ1-1 and V is TRBV6-5; D is perhaps TRBD1 (6 bases). V shed 5 bases and J shed 4 bases, with 14 bases lying between them. The CDR3 runs to 14 residues. Germline V gives CDR1 MNHEY, CDR2 SVGAGI. This CDR3 reads CASSSTGISTEAFF. CDR3 coding DNA: TGTGCCAGCAGTAGCACAGGGATTAGCACTGAAGCTTTCTTT.

The rearrangement joins TRBV7-8 to TRBJ1-5; unclear D gene. Germline V gene lookup returns CDR1 SGHVS and CDR2 FQNEAQ. The CDR3 has 12 amino acids. With 2 bases removed from V and 6 bases from J, the gap between germline ends came to 5 bases. CDR3 sequence reads: CASSLSPQPQHF. Written as DNA, the CDR3 is TGTGCCAGCAGCTTAAGTCCTCAGCCCCAGCATTTT.

This clone is a singleton in its sample. The rearrangement uses TRBV5-4 and TRBJ2-7; 11 bases align to TRBD2. After removal of 1 base from V and 6 bases from J, the junction contained 6 bases not matched to a gene. Germline assignment: CDR1 SGHNT and CDR2 YYREEE (reference sequence). This CDR3 region has 15 residues. CDR3 sequence (DNA): TGTGCCAGCAGCTTGCAACTAGCGGGAGTGGGCGAGCAGTACTTC. It is translated as CASSLQLAGVGEQYF.

This chain joins TRBV5-1 and TRBJ2-7; no clear D gene. Germline lookup yields CDR1 SGHRS and CDR2 YFSETQ. This CDR3 is built from 14 residues. V lost 0 bases, J lost 3 bases, and 10 bases lay in between. Here the CDR3 DNA reads TGCGCCAGCAGCTTGGGAGGTCAGGACTACGAGCAGTACTTC. Translated: CASSLGGQDYEQYF.

The chain has TRBV25-1 and TRBJ2-7, with D unclear. The CDR3 runs 16 residues. CDR1 and CDR2 from the germline V gene are MGHDK and SYGVNS. V gave up 1 base and J gave up 0 bases, with 13 bases separating them. The CDR3 here is CASSEFLTRYSYEQYF. The CDR3, as DNA: TGTGCCAGCAGTGAATTCCTAACTCGATACTCCTACGAGCAGTACTTC.

The V call is TRBV6-2 or TRBV6-3, the J call TRBJ2-7; 11 bases are a match to TRBD2. Germline V gives CDR1 MNHEY, CDR2 SVGEGT. J was trimmed by 0 bases and V by 2 bases; bases with no gene match: 9. CDR3 size: 18 residues. CDR3 nucleotide sequence: TGTGCCAGCAGTTACCCTTTTAGCGGGAGGGATCTCTCCTACGAGCAGTACTTC. Translation: CASSYPFSGRDLSYEQYF.